These 16 T cell receptor beta chains were all obtained from the same sample, sequenced in a study of blood T cells in healthy people across ages. Next came a second PCR, run for about 7 to 12 cycles, which used a sample-barcoded 5' primer along with a J-beta primer mix. TCRdb called the 5' RACE reads again in MiXCR, with one record for every CDR3 protein. The sample lists around 1,500,000 distinct CDR3 sequences; roughly 30% were seen once. The specimen sequenced was blood. The origin of the receptors is a woman aged 25 to 39 in good health.

This sequence joins TRBV10-3 and TRBJ2-1, with D perhaps matching TRBD1 or TRBD2 (6 bases each). The CDR3 consists of 15 residues. With 4 bases removed from V and 5 bases from J, the gap between germline ends came to 15 bases. Germline CDR1 is ENHRY and CDR2 is SYGVKD. CDR3 residues: CAISGRGTANNEQFF. The CDR3, as DNA: TGTGCCATCAGTGGGAGGGGGACGGCGAACAATGAGCAGTTCTTC.

The J gene is TRBJ1-2, the V gene TRBV5-1, with 8 bases fitting TRBD1. CDR3 length: 14 amino acids. V lost 3 bases and J lost 7; bases outside the gene matches: 8. Germline V gene data show CDR1 as SGHRS and CDR2 as YFSETQ. The CDR3 DNA sequence: TGCGCCAGCAGCTGGGAGGACAGGGTACGTGGCTACACCTTC. Translation gives CASSWEDRVRGYTF. The whole variable domain, remainder taken from reference TRBV5-1 and TRBJ1-2, is KAGVTQTPRYLIKTRGQQVTLSCSPISGHRSVSWYQQTPGQGLQFLFEYFSETQRNKGNFPGRFSGRQFSNSRSEMNVSTLELGDSALYLCASSWEDRVRGYTFGSGTRLTVV.

This rearrangement joins TRBV20-1 to TRBJ1-3; TRBD1 is a possible D gene (5 bases). V gave up 6 bases and J gave up 8 bases, with 17 bases separating them. The CDR3 extends over 13 amino acids. CDR1 and CDR2 from the germline V gene are DFQATT and SNEGSKA (reference sequence). The DNA of the CDR3 is TGCAGTGCACGGGATGTTAGAGGGGACACCATATATTTT. Amino acid sequence: CSARDVRGDTIYF.

This sequence joins TRBV5-5 and TRBJ1-4; weak D call: TRBD1 (5 bases). Germline assignment: CDR1 SGHKS and CDR2 YYEKEE (reference sequence). Trimming left V 0 bases short and J 5 bases short, with 17 bases between. CDR3 size: 17 residues. The CDR3 coding sequence is TGTGCCAGCAGCTTGGCCGATTCCCGGACACAGAATGAAAAACTGTTTTTT. Translating gives CASSLADSRTQNEKLFF.

In its sample, this clonotype was seen many times. V is TRBV6-6 and J is TRBJ2-1; 10 bases agree with TRBD2. Per germline, CDR1 MNHNY and CDR2 SVGAGI (reference sequence). V shed 6 bases, J shed 6 bases, and the junction held 8 bases outside the gene matches. The length of the CDR3 is 15 residues. CDR3 sequence: CASSPTSGPPNEQFF. The CDR3 DNA sequence: TGTGCCAGCAGCCCGACTAGCGGGCCTCCCAATGAGCAGTTCTTC.

This clonotype was picked up a small number of times. CDR3 nucleotide sequence: TGCAGCGTAAGCGGGATGCCCTACAATGAGCAGTACTTC. It codes for CSVSGMPYNEQYF. This chain joins TRBV29-1 and TRBJ2-1, with 7 positions matching TRBD2. The DNA end is more similar to TRBJ2-7, so the J call may be wrong. Germline V gene sequence: CDR1 SQVTM, CDR2 ANQGSEA. The CDR3 is made up of 13 amino acids.

The V and J genes are TRBV10-3 and TRBJ2-1, with 9 bases fitting TRBD1. The germline gives CDR1 ENHRY, CDR2 SYGVKD. J lost 7 bases, V lost 4 bases, and 5 bases had no gene match. The CDR3 consists of 14 residues. This chain's CDR3 is CAISVGTGRNEQFF. The CDR3 DNA sequence: TGTGCCATCAGTGTCGGGACAGGGAGGAATGAGCAGTTCTTC.

This rearrangement joins TRBV29-1 to TRBJ1-2, with 7 nucleotides matching TRBD1. Germline V lookup: CDR1 SQVTM, CDR2 ANQGSEA. V trimming: 6 bases; J trimming: 4 bases; junction bases outside the gene matches: 11. This CDR3 has 14 amino acids. The CDR3 loop is CSVNPQTGCYGYTF. CDR3 nucleotide sequence: TGCAGCGTCAATCCACAGACAGGGTGCTATGGCTACACCTTC.

CDR3 loop: CSARDPATGYYGYTF. The CDR3 DNA is TGCAGTGCTAGAGATCCTGCGACAGGGTACTATGGCTACACCTTC. V gene TRBV20-1 combines with J gene TRBJ1-2, with 7 bases matching TRBD1. Germline V CDR1 and CDR2: DFQATT, SNEGSKA (reference sequence). The CDR3 extends over 15 amino acids. V was pared by 0 bases and J by 3 bases, with 7 bases of the junction left unmatched.

The rearrangement joins TRBV29-1 to TRBJ1-1, with D maybe TRBD1 (5 bases). V dropped 7 bases and J dropped 3 bases, with 12 bases sitting between them. Germline-derived CDR1 and CDR2 are SQVTM and ANQGSEA. The CDR3 is 12 amino acids. The CDR3 bases are TGCAGCGGGGGCGGGGGGGACACTGAAGCTTTCTTT. Translating gives CSGGGGDTEAFF.

This clonotype was seen only a few times. The CDR3 region is CASRISGGAVEQFF. DNA for the CDR3: TGTGCCAGCAGGATTAGCGGGGGGGCCGTTGAGCAGTTCTTC. This chain joins TRBV28 and TRBJ2-1; TRBD2 matches at 11 bases. Germline V gene lookup returns CDR1 MDHEN and CDR2 SYDVKM. Germline trimming cut 6 bases from V and 9 bases from J; bases unmatched to any gene: 7. The CDR3 extends over 14 amino acids.

This clonotype was seen a few times. The chain joins TRBV7-7 to TRBJ2-7; maybe TRBD1 (5 bases). This CDR3 region has 14 residues. Germline CDR1 SSHAT, CDR2 FNYEAQ (reference sequence). Trimming pared 5 bases from V and 4 bases from J, leaving 15 bases between. The CDR3 coding sequence is TGTGCCAGCAGCCCACAAGGGGCCCAATACGAGCAGTACTTC. Translation gives CASSPQGAQYEQYF.

This clonotype was counted a few times. The gene calls are TRBV5-6 and TRBJ1-1; 9 bases match TRBD1. V was pared by 4 bases and J by 4 bases, with 8 bases of the junction left unmatched. The CDR3 consists of 15 residues. Germline loops: CDR1 SGHDT, CDR2 YYEEEE. This CDR3 reads CASSPDRGRTTEAFF. CDR3 in DNA: TGTGCCAGCAGCCCTGACAGGGGGAGAACCACTGAAGCTTTCTTT.

This chain joins TRBV5-1 and TRBJ2-1; 12 nucleotides match TRBD2. Germline lookup yields CDR1 SGHRS and CDR2 YFSETQ. CDR3 length: 20 residues. V shed 6 bases and J 2 bases; nucleotides not matched to a gene: 18. CDR3 loop: CASISEVPGLAGLAYNEQFF. CDR3 nucleotides: TGCGCCAGCATCTCCGAAGTCCCGGGACTAGCGGGCCTAGCCTACAATGAGCAGTTCTTC.

V is TRBV6-2 or TRBV6-3 and J is TRBJ2-7, with 11 bases lining up with TRBD2. This CDR3 is 17 amino acids long. Per germline, CDR1 MNHEY and CDR2 SVGEGT. The V and J ends lost 2 bases and 0 bases, in that order; junction bases with no gene match: 6. In DNA form, the CDR3 reads TGTGCCAGCAGTTACAGAAAACTAGCGGGGGCCTCCTACGAGCAGTACTTC. Amino acids: CASSYRKLAGASYEQYF.

At least ten counts were recorded for this clonotype. The V call is TRBV20-1, the J call TRBJ1-5, with D maybe TRBD1 (6 bases). The CDR3 runs to 13 residues. CDR1 is DFQATT and CDR2 is SNEGSKA in the germline V gene (reference sequence). V was trimmed by 3 bases and J by 7 bases, leaving 13 bases between them. Here the CDR3 reads CSARKGVGQPQHF. Here the CDR3 DNA reads TGCAGTGCTAGGAAGGGGGTCGGGCAGCCCCAGCATTTT.